This T cell receptor (beta chain) was sequenced for a study of blood T cell repertoires in COVID-19. Study information: Both acute and convalescent COVID-19 samples were obtained from the United States, Italy and Spain. PBMCs, B-cell-depleted T cells, or T cells were the source of the cDNA or gDNA that made up the material.

Per germline, CDR1 MNHNS and CDR2 SASEGT. CDR3 size: 13 residues. V was pared by 6 bases and J by 3 bases, with 11 bases between. As handled by the study authors: From reference gene primer amplification, estimates of nucleated cell counts were derived. The method was immunoSEQ multiplex PCR; TCRdb's version includes in-frame clones alone and lacks a portion of them. That table is the source of V, J and clone size, and D and trimming were worked out from the DNA. The profile shows about 130,000 clones, 84% of them singletons. The specimen sequenced was peripheral blood. The clonotype comes from a woman in her 30s who had recovered from COVID-19. The chain recombines TRBV6-1 with TRBJ2-5, with a weak D call TRBD2 (6 bases). The CDR3 region is CASSFPGEETQYF. The CDR3 coding sequence is TGTGCCAGCAGCTTCCCGGGAGAAGAGACCCAGTACTTC.